This entry lists 27 T cell receptor beta chains sequenced from one sample in a study of vaccination effects on CD4 cells after COVID-19 (dated 2022 in TCRdb). In the ViraFEST assay, PBMC were stimulated with viral peptide pools, and TCR sequencing was then used to find antigen-specific CD4+ T cell clonotypes based on their expansion. After roughly 11 days of culture, CD4+ T cells were isolated with the EasySep CD4+ T cell isolation kit. Two doses of either the BNT162b2 or the mRNA-1273 mRNA SARS-CoV-2 vaccine were administered to participants. Their antigen targets remain unknown. Libraries were prepared through the immunoSEQ multiplex PCR assay. TCRdb limited this immuneACCESS table to in-frame rearrangements with V and J called. A share of clones is missing; checked studies link under half to unresolved V genes, and the rest is unexplained. Counted in this sample were more than 35,000 clones; roughly 79% of them appeared once. The ten largest clones add up to roughly 2.1% of the sample.

Sequencing was performed on CD4+ T cells from PBMCs cultured with HCoV-NL63 spike peptides, taken after COVID-19 vaccination. The cell subset or site label of this sample denotes: HCoV-NL63 spike overlapping peptide pool stimulation. The receptors stem from a human donor who received a COVID-19 vaccine. Some clones in this sample may be carry-over from other donors' samples.

The chain is built from TRBV19 and TRBJ1-3; D unresolved. This CDR3 region has 17 residues. V was shortened by 7 bases and J by 2 bases, with 21 bases between the two germline ends. CDR1 and CDR2 (germline): LNHDA, SQIVND (reference sequence). The chain's CDR3 is CASKHRTGPGPGNTIYF. CDR3 DNA: TGTGCCAGTAAACATCGGACCGGGCCCGGCCCTGGAAACACCATATATTTT.

The rearrangement uses TRBV11-1 and TRBJ2-3; the D is unclear. The CDR3 has 16 residues. From germline, CDR1 is SGHAT and CDR2 FQDESV (reference sequence). Deletions cut 1 base from V and 2 bases from J, with 13 bases between. For the CDR3, the DNA is TGTGCCAGCAGCTTAGGTGGCCGACTCTTCACAGATACGCAGTATTTT. Amino acids: CASSLGGRLFTDTQYF.

The chain carries TRBV5-6 and TRBJ1-6, with D possibly being TRBD1 (5 bases). Germline V gene data show CDR1 as SGHDT and CDR2 as YYEEEE. V was trimmed by 4 bases and J by 9 bases, leaving 20 bases between them. The CDR3 runs 16 residues. CDR3 protein: CASSLPRQGLFSPLHF. CDR3 nucleotide sequence: TGTGCCAGCAGCCTCCCGAGGCAGGGACTCTTTTCACCCCTCCACTTT.

V and J are TRBV5-1 and TRBJ2-7; 9 positions agree with TRBD1. CDR1 and CDR2 from the germline V gene are SGHRS and YFSETQ. The CDR3 totals 14 residues. Trimming cost V 0 bases and J 3 bases; bases outside gene matches: 1. The CDR3, as DNA: TGCGCCAGCAGCTTGGTGGGACAGGGCTACGAGCAGTACGTC. Its protein is CASSLVGQGYEQYV.

The chain uses TRBV2 and TRBJ2-5; D is perhaps TRBD2 (5 bases). The V gene lost 7 bases and the J gene lost 6 bases, with 15 bases spanning the gap. CDR3 length: 13 residues. The V gene's germline CDR1 is SNHLY and CDR2 FYNNEI. The CDR3 DNA is TGTGCCAGCACCGGCAGAGGCGGGCAGACCCAGTACTTC. Amino acid sequence: CASTGRGGQTQYF.

The CDR3 nucleotides read TGTGCCTGGAGTTCGGCAGGCGACTATAATGAAAAACTGTTTTTT. It translates to CAWSSAGDYNEKLFF. The V and J genes are TRBV30 and TRBJ1-4; D is undetermined. The CDR3 has 15 amino acids. Trimming cost V 2 bases and J 4 bases, with 14 bases left between them. From germline, CDR1 is GTSNPN and CDR2 SVGIG (reference sequence).

The V gene is TRBV5-1, the J gene TRBJ1-2; D may be TRBD1 (6 bases). This CDR3 is built from 14 residues. Trimming cost V 0 bases and J 3 bases, with 9 bases left between them. Germline V gene data show CDR1 as SGHRS and CDR2 as YFSETQ. The CDR3 coding sequence is TGCGCCAGCAGCTTGGCGGGGGGCGACTATGGCTACACCTTC. It is translated as CASSLAGGDYGYTF.

V gene TRBV2 combines with J gene TRBJ1-2; unclear D gene. The germline V gene has CDR1 SNHLY and CDR2 FYNNEI. V was clipped by 7 bases and J by 0 bases, with 12 bases between them. This CDR3 contains 14 residues. The CDR3 region is CASTLQFTNYGYTF. The CDR3 nucleotides read TGTGCCAGCACTCTTCAGTTCACTAACTATGGCTACACCTTC.

The chain carries TRBV12-3 or TRBV12-4 and TRBJ1-5, with unresolved D. Trimming took off 6 bases at V and 3 bases at J, with 9 bases between the two ends. The CDR3 loop spans 13 amino acids. The CDR3 nucleotides are TGTGCCAGCAGGCCAGGCCCCAATCAGCCCCAGCATTTT. Residues: CASRPGPNQPQHF.

This clone showed up just once. The genes are TRBV6-6 and TRBJ1-5, with D unresolved. Trimming took 6 bases from V and 2 from J, leaving 14 bases between them. CDR1 and CDR2 from the germline V gene are MNHNY and SVGAGI (reference sequence). CDR3 size: 15 residues. CDR3: CASRHQDWGNQPQHF. The CDR3 bases are TGTGCCAGCAGACACCAAGATTGGGGCAATCAGCCCCAGCATTTT.

This clone was found once. The chain carries TRBV6-1 and TRBJ2-7, with a tentative D call TRBD2 (6 bases). V was shortened by 0 bases and J by 4 bases, with 13 bases between the two germline ends. Germline V lookup: CDR1 MNHNS, CDR2 SASEGT. The CDR3 consists of 15 residues. CDR3 DNA: TGTGCCAGCAGTGAAGCTGCCTCTAGCGCTTACGAGCAGTACGTC. This codes for CASSEAASSAYEQYV.

This clone was seen just once. This rearrangement joins TRBV5-6 to TRBJ2-7, with 7 nucleotides matching TRBD1. Germline lookup yields CDR1 SGHDT and CDR2 YYEEEE. The CDR3 runs 15 residues. CDR3 in DNA: TGTGCCAGCAGTTTGGGACAGTTGGGTTCGGGAGAGCAGTACGTC. It is translated as CASSLGQLGSGEQYV.

Here the CDR3 DNA reads TGCGCCAGCAGCTTGGTTAGGGTCAATGAGCAGTTCTTC. Protein: CASSLVRVNEQFF. The gene calls are TRBV5-1 and TRBJ2-1, with no clear D. There are 13 residues in the CDR3. The germline gives CDR1 SGHRS, CDR2 YFSETQ. Deletions cut 0 bases from V and 6 bases from J, with 7 bases between.

The CDR3 region is CASSSLRAGAGNIYEQYV. The CDR3 DNA reads TGTGCCAGCAGCTCCCTTCGGGCGGGGGCGGGGAATATCTACGAGCAGTACGTC. The chain is built from TRBV7-2 and TRBJ2-7; a weak D match, TRBD2 (7 bases). With 4 bases removed from V and 3 bases from J, the gap between germline ends came to 25 bases. This CDR3 is built from 18 residues. Germline lookup yields CDR1 SGHTA and CDR2 FQGNSA.

V gene TRBV10-3 combines with J gene TRBJ2-7; TRBD2 matches at 7 bases. The CDR3 has 16 residues. The germline V gene has CDR1 ENHRY and CDR2 SYGVKD. Trimming took 4 bases from V and 2 from J; bases not matched to a gene: 11. The CDR3 region is CAISGGGPTQPYEQYV. DNA of the CDR3: TGTGCCATCAGTGGCGGGGGACCCACGCAGCCCTACGAGCAGTACGTC.

The chain combines TRBV5-1 with TRBJ2-3; 8 positions match TRBD1. This CDR3 has 17 residues. Germline CDR1 reads SGHRS; CDR2 reads YFSETQ. Germline trimming cut 4 bases from V and 0 bases from J; bases unmatched to any gene: 10. CDR3: CASSPTQGDRSTDTQYF. The CDR3 nucleotides read TGCGCCAGCAGCCCGACCCAAGGGGACAGGAGCACAGATACGCAGTATTTT.

This rearrangement joins TRBV7-2 to TRBJ1-2, with D unclear. Germline V CDR1 and CDR2: SGHTA, FQGNSA. V was cut by 5 bases and J by 6 bases, with 16 bases left in between. The CDR3 covers 14 residues. CDR3 amino acids: CASSRAVDLDGYTF. The CDR3, as DNA: TGTGCCAGCAGCCGCGCAGTAGACTTGGATGGCTACACCTTC.

The genes are TRBV6-5 and TRBJ1-4; D is unclear. From germline, CDR1 is MNHEY and CDR2 SVGAGI. The CDR3 consists of 12 residues. Deletions cut 10 bases from V and 4 bases from J, with 10 bases between. Here the CDR3 reads CATLGVNEKLFF. The CDR3 nucleotides are TGTGCCACACTGGGAGTTAATGAAAAACTGTTTTTT.

The chain carries TRBV3-1 (or the pseudogene TRBV3-2) and TRBJ2-3; the D is unclear. Germline lookup yields CDR1 LGHDT and CDR2 YNNKEL (reference sequence). The V end was cut by 5 bases, the J end by 0 bases, with 12 bases between. This CDR3 comprises 15 residues. CDR3 DNA sequence: TGTGCCAGCAGCAAGACGAGCTCTAGCACAGATACGCAGTATTTT. Protein product: CASSKTSSSTDTQYF.

This clone was observed a single time. The chain has TRBV25-1 and TRBJ1-4; D gene ambiguous. V lost 1 base to trimming and J lost 7 bases, with 13 bases between them. CDR3 length: 15 residues. Germline V gene lookup returns CDR1 MGHDK and CDR2 SYGVNS. CDR3 amino acids: CASSESVSLGEKLFF. The DNA for the CDR3 is TGTGCCAGCAGTGAATCGGTCAGCCTGGGTGAAAAACTGTTTTTT.

The chain combines TRBV5-1 with TRBJ2-3, with a tentative D call TRBD1 (6 bases). The V and J ends lost 0 bases and 1 base respectively, with 15 bases between them. Germline V lookup: CDR1 SGHRS, CDR2 YFSETQ. The CDR3 is 17 residues long. As DNA, the CDR3 is TGCGCCAGCAGCTTGGTGGGTTTGGGGGCGGGCACAGATACGCAGTATTTT. Translated: CASSLVGLGAGTDTQYF.

The CDR3 spells CASSRTGGRLETQYF. Here the CDR3 DNA reads TGTGCCAGCAGCAGGACAGGGGGCAGATTGGAGACCCAGTACTTC. The chain carries TRBV5-4 and TRBJ2-5; 11 bases are a match to TRBD1. Germline trimming cut 4 bases from V and 5 bases from J; bases unmatched to any gene: 7. Germline CDR1 is SGHNT and CDR2 is YYREEE (reference sequence). This CDR3 contains 15 residues.

CDR3 residues: CASSRIGPRTGGYSNQPQHF. The CDR3 DNA sequence: TGTGCCAGCAGTCGAATCGGGCCTAGGACAGGCGGCTATAGCAATCAGCCCCAGCATTTT. The V gene is TRBV2, the J gene TRBJ1-5, with 7 positions matching TRBD1. This CDR3 has 20 amino acids. Germline V gene data show CDR1 as SNHLY and CDR2 as FYNNEI. V was pared by 5 bases and J by 0 bases, with 19 bases of the junction left unmatched.

The chain is built from TRBV7-2 and TRBJ1-1; D gene unclear. The ends were cut back, 2 bases at V and 1 base at J, with 8 bases in the middle. Germline assignment: CDR1 SGHTA and CDR2 FQGNSA. This CDR3 has 14 residues. Written as DNA, the CDR3 is TGTGCCAGCAGCTTACTAAGGAGGAACACTGAAGCTTTCTTT. Translating it yields CASSLLRRNTEAFF.

There are a few counts of this clone. The V gene is TRBV5-8, the J gene TRBJ1-1, with 7 bases fitting TRBD1. V trimming: 2 bases; J trimming: 4 bases; junction bases outside the gene matches: 5. The V gene's germline CDR1 is SGHTS and CDR2 YDEGEE. This CDR3 contains 14 residues. This chain's CDR3 is CASSFDRVGTEAFF. The CDR3 nucleotides are TGTGCCAGCAGCTTCGACAGGGTTGGCACTGAAGCTTTCTTT.

This clone was detected a few times. The chain's CDR3 is CASSIQGGDGTDTQYF. DNA of the CDR3: TGTGCCAGCAGCATCCAGGGCGGAGACGGCACAGATACGCAGTATTTT. V is TRBV9 and J is TRBJ2-3; D is possibly TRBD1 (5 bases). Germline CDR1 SGDLS, CDR2 YYNGEE. This CDR3 has 16 residues. V lost 4 bases and J 1 base, leaving 16 bases between the germline ends.

The genes are TRBV3-1 (or the pseudogene TRBV3-2) and TRBJ2-3; 11 nucleotides line up with TRBD1. Germline assignment: CDR1 LGHDT and CDR2 YNNKEL (reference sequence). This CDR3 spans 21 amino acids. Trimming at V came to 4 bases and at J to 0 bases, leaving 18 bases not matched to a gene. The CDR3 reads CASSPQGVGQGAKYSTDTQYF. CDR3 in DNA: TGTGCCAGCAGCCCCCAAGGGGTCGGACAGGGGGCCAAGTATAGCACAGATACGCAGTATTTT.